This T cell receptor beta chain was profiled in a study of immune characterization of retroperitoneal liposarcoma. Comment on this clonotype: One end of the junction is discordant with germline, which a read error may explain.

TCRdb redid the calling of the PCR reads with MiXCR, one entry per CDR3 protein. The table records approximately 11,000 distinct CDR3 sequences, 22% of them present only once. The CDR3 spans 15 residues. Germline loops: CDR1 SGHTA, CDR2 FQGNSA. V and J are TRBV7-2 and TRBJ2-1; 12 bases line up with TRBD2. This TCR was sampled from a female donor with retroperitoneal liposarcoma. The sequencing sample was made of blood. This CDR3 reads CANSLTSGSYNEQFF. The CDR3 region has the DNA TGTGCCAACAGCTTGACTAGCGGGAGTTACAATGAGCAGTTCTTC.